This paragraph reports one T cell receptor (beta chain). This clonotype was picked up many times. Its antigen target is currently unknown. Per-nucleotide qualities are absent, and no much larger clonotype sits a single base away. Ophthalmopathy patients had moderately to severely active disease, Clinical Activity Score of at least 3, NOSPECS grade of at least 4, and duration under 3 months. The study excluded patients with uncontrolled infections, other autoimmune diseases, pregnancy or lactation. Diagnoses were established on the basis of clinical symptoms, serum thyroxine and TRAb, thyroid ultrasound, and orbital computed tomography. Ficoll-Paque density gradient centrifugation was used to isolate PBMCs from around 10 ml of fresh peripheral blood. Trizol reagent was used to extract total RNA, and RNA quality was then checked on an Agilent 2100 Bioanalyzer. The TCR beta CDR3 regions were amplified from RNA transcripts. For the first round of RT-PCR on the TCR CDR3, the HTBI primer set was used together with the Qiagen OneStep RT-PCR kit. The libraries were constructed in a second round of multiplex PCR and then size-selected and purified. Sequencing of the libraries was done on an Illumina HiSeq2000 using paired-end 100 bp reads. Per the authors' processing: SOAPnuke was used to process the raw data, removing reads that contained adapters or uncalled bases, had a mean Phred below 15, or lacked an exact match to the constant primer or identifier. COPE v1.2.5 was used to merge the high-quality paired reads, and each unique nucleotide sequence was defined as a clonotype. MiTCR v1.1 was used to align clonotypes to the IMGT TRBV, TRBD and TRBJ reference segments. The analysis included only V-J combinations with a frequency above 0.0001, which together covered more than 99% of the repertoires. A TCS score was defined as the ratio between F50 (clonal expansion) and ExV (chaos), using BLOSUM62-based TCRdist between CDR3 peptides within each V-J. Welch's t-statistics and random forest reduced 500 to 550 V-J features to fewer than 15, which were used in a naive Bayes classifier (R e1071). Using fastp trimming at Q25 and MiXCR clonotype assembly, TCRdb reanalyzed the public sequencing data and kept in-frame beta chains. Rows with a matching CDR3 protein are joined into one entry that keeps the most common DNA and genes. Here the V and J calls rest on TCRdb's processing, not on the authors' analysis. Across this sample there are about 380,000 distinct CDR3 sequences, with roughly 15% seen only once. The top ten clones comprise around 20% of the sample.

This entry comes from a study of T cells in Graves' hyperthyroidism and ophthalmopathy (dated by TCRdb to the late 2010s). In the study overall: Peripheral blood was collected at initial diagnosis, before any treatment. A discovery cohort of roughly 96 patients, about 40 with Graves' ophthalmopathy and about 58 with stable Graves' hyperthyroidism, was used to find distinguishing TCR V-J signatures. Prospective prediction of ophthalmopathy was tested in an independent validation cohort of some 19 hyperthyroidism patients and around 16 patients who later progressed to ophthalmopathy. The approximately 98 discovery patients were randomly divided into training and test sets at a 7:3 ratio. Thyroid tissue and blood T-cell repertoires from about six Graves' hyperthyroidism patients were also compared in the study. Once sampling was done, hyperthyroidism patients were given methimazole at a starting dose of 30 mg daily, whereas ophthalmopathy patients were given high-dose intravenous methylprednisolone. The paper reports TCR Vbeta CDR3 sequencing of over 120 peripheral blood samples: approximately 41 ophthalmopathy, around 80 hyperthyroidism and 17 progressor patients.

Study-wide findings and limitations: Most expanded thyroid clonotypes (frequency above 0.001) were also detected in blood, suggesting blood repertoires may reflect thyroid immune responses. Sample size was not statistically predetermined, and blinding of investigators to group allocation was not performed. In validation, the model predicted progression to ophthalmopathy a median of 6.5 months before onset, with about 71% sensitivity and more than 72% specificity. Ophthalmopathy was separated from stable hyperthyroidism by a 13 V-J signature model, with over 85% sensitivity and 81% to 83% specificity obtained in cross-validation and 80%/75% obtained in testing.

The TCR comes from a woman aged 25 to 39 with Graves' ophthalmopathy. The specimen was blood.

The DNA reads as follows: TGCAGTGCTAGATTAGGCGGTCAGCCCCAGCATTTT. This yields the protein CSARLGGQPQHF. The rearrangement joined TRBV20-1 to TRBJ1-5; the D gene is not confidently resolved. The CDR3 covers 12 residues, taking in both the cysteine and the phenylalanine. Just CDR3 DNA is preserved here, 36 bases in frame from base 1. Based on the germline V gene (reference sequence), the CDR1 and CDR2 sequences are DFQATT and SNEGSKA. Trimming removed 2 bases from V and 6 bases from J, leaving 8 bases between the germline ends.